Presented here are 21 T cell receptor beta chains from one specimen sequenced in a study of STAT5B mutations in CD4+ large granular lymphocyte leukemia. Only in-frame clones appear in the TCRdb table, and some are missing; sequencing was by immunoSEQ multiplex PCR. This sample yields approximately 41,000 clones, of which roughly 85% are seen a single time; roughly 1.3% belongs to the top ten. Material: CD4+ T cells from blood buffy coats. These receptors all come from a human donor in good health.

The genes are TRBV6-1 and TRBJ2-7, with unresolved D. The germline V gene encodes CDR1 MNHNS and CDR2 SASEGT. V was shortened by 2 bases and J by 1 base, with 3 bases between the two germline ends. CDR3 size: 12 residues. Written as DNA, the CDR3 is TGTGCCAGCAGTGAACAGTCCTACGAGCAGTACTTC. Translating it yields CASSEQSYEQYF.

The DNA for the CDR3 is TGTGCCAGCAGTGTCGGGACGACCCTAGGCTACACCTTC. Protein product: CASSVGTTLGYTF. The rearrangement joins TRBV2 to TRBJ1-2; D might be TRBD1 (5 bases). The CDR3 is made up of 13 amino acids. Germline CDR1 and CDR2: SNHLY and FYNNEI. The germline V and J ends were trimmed by 4 bases and 8 bases, with 14 bases remaining between them.

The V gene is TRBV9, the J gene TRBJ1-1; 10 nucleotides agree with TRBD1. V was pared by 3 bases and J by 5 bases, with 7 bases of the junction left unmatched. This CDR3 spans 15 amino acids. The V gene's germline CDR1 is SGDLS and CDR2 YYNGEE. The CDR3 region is CASSASGTGVTEAFF. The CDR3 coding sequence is TGTGCCAGCAGCGCTTCCGGGACAGGGGTTACTGAAGCTTTCTTT.

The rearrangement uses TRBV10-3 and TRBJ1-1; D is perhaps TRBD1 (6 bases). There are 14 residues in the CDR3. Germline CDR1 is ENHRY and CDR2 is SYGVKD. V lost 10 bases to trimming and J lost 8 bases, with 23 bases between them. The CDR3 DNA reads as TGTGCCACCCGGAGCAGGGCAGGGGAGTGGGAAGCTTTCTTT. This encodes CATRSRAGEWEAFF.

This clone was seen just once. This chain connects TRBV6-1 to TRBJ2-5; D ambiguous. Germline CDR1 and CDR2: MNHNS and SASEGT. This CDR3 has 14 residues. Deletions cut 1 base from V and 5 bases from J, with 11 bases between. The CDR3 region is CASSEGWAGETQYF. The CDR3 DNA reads TGTGCCAGCAGTGAAGGGTGGGCCGGGGAGACCCAGTACTTC.

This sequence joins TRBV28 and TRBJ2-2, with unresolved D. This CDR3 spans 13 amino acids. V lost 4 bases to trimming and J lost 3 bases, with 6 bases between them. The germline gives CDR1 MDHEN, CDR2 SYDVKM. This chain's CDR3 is CASSSDDTGELFF. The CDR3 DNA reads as TGTGCCAGCAGTTCGGACGACACCGGGGAGCTGTTTTTT.

CDR3 DNA: TGTGCCAGCAGCTTATGGCGGGGAAACACCGGGGAGCTGTTTTTT. Translating it yields CASSLWRGNTGELFF. The chain couples TRBV13 to TRBJ2-2; tentative D call: TRBD2 (6 bases). The CDR3 runs to 15 residues. Germline CDR1 and CDR2: PRHDT and FYEKMQ (reference sequence). Trimming took off 2 bases at V and 2 bases at J, with 9 bases between the two ends.

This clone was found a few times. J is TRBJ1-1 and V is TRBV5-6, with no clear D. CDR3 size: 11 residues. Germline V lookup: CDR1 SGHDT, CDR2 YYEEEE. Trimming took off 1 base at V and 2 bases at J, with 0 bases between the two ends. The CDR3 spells CASSLNTEAFF. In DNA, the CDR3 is TGTGCCAGCAGCTTGAACACTGAAGCTTTCTTT.

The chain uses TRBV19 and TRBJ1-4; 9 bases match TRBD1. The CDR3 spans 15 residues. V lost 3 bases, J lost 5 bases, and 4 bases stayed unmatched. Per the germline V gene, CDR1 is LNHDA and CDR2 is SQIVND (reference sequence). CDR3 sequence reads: CASSIAGTGNEKLFF. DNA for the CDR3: TGTGCCAGTAGTATTGCCGGGACAGGGAATGAAAAACTGTTTTTT.

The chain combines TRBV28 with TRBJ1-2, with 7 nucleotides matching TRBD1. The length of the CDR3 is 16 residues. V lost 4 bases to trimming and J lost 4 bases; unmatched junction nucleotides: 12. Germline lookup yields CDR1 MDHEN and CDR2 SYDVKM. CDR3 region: CASSSPQGVSVYGYTF. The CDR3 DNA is TGTGCCAGCAGTTCCCCCCAGGGGGTCTCTGTCTATGGCTACACCTTC.

Here the CDR3 DNA reads TGTGCCAGCAGCGTAGGCCCAGGGATGATTCGCACCGGGGAGCTGTTTTTT. Translating it yields CASSVGPGMIRTGELFF. V is TRBV9 and J is TRBJ2-2, with D possibly being TRBD1 (5 bases). CDR1 and CDR2 from the germline V gene are SGDLS and YYNGEE. The V gene lost 0 bases and the J gene lost 4 bases, with 16 bases spanning the gap. The CDR3 loop spans 17 amino acids.

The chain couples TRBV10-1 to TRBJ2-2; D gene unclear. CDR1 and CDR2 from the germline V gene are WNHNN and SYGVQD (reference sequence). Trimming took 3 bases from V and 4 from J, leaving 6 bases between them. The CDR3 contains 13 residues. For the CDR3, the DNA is TGCGCCAGCAGTGACGGGTCCACCGGGGAGCTGTTTTTT. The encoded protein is CASSDGSTGELFF.

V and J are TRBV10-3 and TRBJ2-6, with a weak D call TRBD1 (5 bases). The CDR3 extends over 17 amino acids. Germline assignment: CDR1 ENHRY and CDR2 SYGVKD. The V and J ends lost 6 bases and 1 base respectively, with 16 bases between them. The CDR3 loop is CAIRRSTQGSGANVLTF. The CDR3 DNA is TGTGCCATCAGGCGATCTACCCAGGGATCTGGGGCCAACGTCCTGACTTTC.

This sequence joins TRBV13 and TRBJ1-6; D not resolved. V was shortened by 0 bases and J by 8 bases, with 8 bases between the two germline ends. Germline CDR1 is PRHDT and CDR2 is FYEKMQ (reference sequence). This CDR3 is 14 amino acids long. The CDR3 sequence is CASSLGRTDSPLHF. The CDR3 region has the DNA TGTGCCAGCAGCTTAGGCCGTACGGATTCACCCCTCCACTTT.

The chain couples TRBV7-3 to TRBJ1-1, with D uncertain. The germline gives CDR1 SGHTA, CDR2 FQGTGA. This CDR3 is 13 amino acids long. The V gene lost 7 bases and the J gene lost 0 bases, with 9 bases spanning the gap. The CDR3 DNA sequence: TGTGCCAGCATGCGGACGGTGAACACTGAAGCTTTCTTT. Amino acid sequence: CASMRTVNTEAFF.

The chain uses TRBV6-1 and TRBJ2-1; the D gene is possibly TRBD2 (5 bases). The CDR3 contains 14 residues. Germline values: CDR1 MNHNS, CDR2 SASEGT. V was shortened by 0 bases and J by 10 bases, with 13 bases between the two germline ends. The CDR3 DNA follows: TGTGCCAGCAGTGAAGCGCTTCAGACGGGGGAGCAGTTCTTC. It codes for CASSEALQTGEQFF.

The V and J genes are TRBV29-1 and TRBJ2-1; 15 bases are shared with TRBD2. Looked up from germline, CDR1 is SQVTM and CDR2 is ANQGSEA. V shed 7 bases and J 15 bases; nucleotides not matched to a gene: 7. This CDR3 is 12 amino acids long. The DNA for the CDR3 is TGCAGCGCCGGGACTAGCGGGAGGTGGGTGTTCTTC. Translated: CSAGTSGRWVFF.

The CDR3 nucleotides are TGTGCCAGCACCGAGGGACAGGGGGCGGGAAACACCATATATTTT. Amino acids: CASTEGQGAGNTIYF. The rearrangement uses TRBV25-1 and TRBJ1-3; TRBD1 agrees at 12 bases. Germline V gene data show CDR1 as MGHDK and CDR2 as SYGVNS. This CDR3 is built from 15 residues. After removal of 7 bases from V and 4 bases from J, the junction contained 5 bases not matched to a gene.

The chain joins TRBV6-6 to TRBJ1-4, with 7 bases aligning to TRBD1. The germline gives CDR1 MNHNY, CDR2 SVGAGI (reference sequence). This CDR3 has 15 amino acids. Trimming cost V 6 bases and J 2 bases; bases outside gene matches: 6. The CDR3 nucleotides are TGTGCCAGCAGACCCCCGACAGGGACTAATGAAAAACTGTTTTTT. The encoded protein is CASRPPTGTNEKLFF.

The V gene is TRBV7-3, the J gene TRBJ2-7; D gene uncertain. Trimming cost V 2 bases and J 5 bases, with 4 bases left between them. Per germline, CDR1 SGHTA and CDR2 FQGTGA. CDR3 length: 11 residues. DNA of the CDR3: TGTGCCAGCAGCTTAGGGAACGAGCAGTACTTC. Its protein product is CASSLGNEQYF. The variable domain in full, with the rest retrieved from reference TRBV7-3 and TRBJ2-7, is GAGVSQTPSNKVTEKGKYVELRCDPISGHTALYWYRQSLGQGPEFLIYFQGTGAADDSGLPNDRFFAVRPEGSVSTLKIQRTERGDSAVYLCASSLGNEQYFGPGTRLTVT.

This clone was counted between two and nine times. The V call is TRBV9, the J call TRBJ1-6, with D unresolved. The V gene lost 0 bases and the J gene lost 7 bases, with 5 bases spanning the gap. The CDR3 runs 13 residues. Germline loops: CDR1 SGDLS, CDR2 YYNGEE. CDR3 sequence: CASSVGMNSPLHF. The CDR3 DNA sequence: TGTGCCAGCAGCGTAGGAATGAATTCACCCCTCCACTTT. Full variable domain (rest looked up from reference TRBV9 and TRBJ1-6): DSGVTQTPKHLITATGQRVTLRCSPRSGDLSVYWYQQSLDQGLQFLIQYYNGEERAKGNILERFSAQQFPDLHSELNLSSLELGDSALYFCASSVGMNSPLHFGNGTRLTVT.